This passage covers 25 T cell receptor beta chains from one sample sequenced in a study of T cells after yellow fever vaccination. TCRdb used MiXCR to reprocess the 5' RACE reads, holding one entry per CDR3 protein. The sample has some 96,000 distinct CDR3 sequences, about 8.2% seen once. This specimen consisted of CD8+ T cells not binding an NS4B(214-222) dextramer, sorted from PBMCs, obtained around 16 days after the first yellow fever vaccination. These receptors all stem from a man aged 18 to 30 who received the YFV17D yellow fever vaccine.

This clonotype has just a few counts. The V and J genes are TRBV6-5 and TRBJ2-1; D uncertain. CDR3 size: 15 residues. V was cut by 2 bases and J by 0 bases, with 8 bases left in between. Germline V gives CDR1 MNHEY, CDR2 SVGAGI. This chain's CDR3 is CASSYVGDSYNEQFF. The DNA of the CDR3 is TGTGCCAGCAGTTACGTGGGTGACTCCTACAATGAGCAGTTCTTC.

The chain carries TRBV27 and TRBJ2-5, with TRBD2 matching 8 bases. V lost 5 bases, J lost 2 bases, and 13 bases stayed unmatched. CDR1 MNHEY and CDR2 SMNVEV come from the germline V gene (reference sequence). This CDR3 is 17 amino acids long. CDR3 amino acids: CASSSCGAGGLQETQYF. Written as DNA, the CDR3 is TGTGCCAGCAGTAGTTGCGGGGCGGGGGGATTACAAGAGACCCAGTACTTC.

This clonotype showed up just a few times. The V gene is TRBV20-1, the J gene TRBJ2-1; TRBD2 is a possible D gene (7 bases). Between the trimmed V and J ends, which lost 2 bases and 2 bases, there was a span of 16 bases. Looked up from germline, CDR1 is DFQATT and CDR2 is SNEGSKA (reference sequence). The CDR3 contains 16 residues. The CDR3 DNA follows: TGCAGTGCTAGATCAAGTAGGGGGAGGGCCTACAATGAGCAGTTCTTC. This sequence encodes CSARSSRGRAYNEQFF.

This clonotype occurred a few times. This chain uses TRBV4-1 with TRBJ2-3; 8 bases match TRBD1. Trimming took 0 bases from V and 8 from J; bases not matched to a gene: 10. The V gene's germline CDR1 is MGHRA and CDR2 YSYEKL. The CDR3 has 16 residues. The CDR3 loop is CASSQDRAGGFGTQYF. Written as DNA, the CDR3 is TGCGCCAGCAGCCAAGATAGGGCAGGGGGCTTTGGTACGCAGTATTTT.

This clonotype was counted ten times or more. V is TRBV3-1 and J is TRBJ2-7; no clear D. This CDR3 contains 17 residues. Trimming took 0 bases from V and 2 from J, leaving 17 bases between them. Germline V CDR1 and CDR2: LGHDT, YNNKEL (reference sequence). The CDR3 region is CASSQDGSGASPYEQYF. The DNA for the CDR3 is TGTGCCAGCAGCCAAGATGGTTCGGGCGCCAGCCCCTACGAGCAGTACTTC.

Only a few counts were recorded for this clonotype. The chain uses TRBV27 and TRBJ1-1, with D hard to call. Trimming took 1 base from V and 3 from J, leaving 12 bases between them. The germline V gene has CDR1 MNHEY and CDR2 SMNVEV (reference sequence). CDR3 length: 15 amino acids. The chain's CDR3 is CASSLLGREDTEAFF. The CDR3 bases are TGTGCCAGCAGTTTATTAGGGCGGGAGGACACTGAAGCTTTCTTT.

This chain links TRBV3-1 with TRBJ1-2; D gene uncertain. The CDR3 runs 15 residues. Trimming left V 3 bases short and J 4 bases short, with 15 bases between. CDR1 and CDR2 from the germline V gene are LGHDT and YNNKEL (reference sequence). The CDR3 DNA reads as TGTGCCAGCAGCCACGGCTCGATCGTTATCTATGGCTACACCTTC. Its translation is CASSHGSIVIYGYTF. Combining the CDR3 with reference TRBV3-1 and TRBJ1-2 gives the whole variable domain DTAVSQTPKYLVTQMGNDKSIKCEQNLGHDTMYWYKQDSKKFLKIMFSYNNKELIINETVPNRFSPKSPDKAHLNLHINSLELGDSAVYFCASSHGSIVIYGYTFGSGTRLTVV.

This clonotype was seen more than once but under ten times. The V gene is TRBV19, the J gene TRBJ1-5; D possibly corresponds to TRBD1 (5 bases). The CDR3 length is 14 residues. Trimming pared 7 bases from V and 1 base from J, leaving 11 bases between. Germline loops: CDR1 LNHDA, CDR2 SQIVND (reference sequence). Written as DNA, the CDR3 is TGTGCCAGTAAAGGGACCTGGAGCAATCAGCCCCAGCATTTT. Its protein product is CASKGTWSNQPQHF.

This clonotype was picked up a small number of times. This chain links TRBV19 with TRBJ2-1; TRBD1 or TRBD2 may be the D gene (5 bases each). Trimming pared 3 bases from V and 5 bases from J, leaving 11 bases between. The CDR3 is 14 residues long. Per germline, CDR1 LNHDA and CDR2 SQIVND (reference sequence). The CDR3 region has the DNA TGTGCCAGTAGTATCTATGGGGGTCACAATGAGCAGTTCTTC. It yields the protein CASSIYGGHNEQFF.

This clonotype was observed a handful of times. The V gene is TRBV5-1, the J gene TRBJ1-2; D not resolved. This CDR3 is 14 amino acids long. Germline V gene sequence: CDR1 SGHRS, CDR2 YFSETQ. Trimming removed 0 bases at V and 4 bases at J, with 10 bases between. CDR3 sequence: CASSLGRVFYGYTF. CDR3 nucleotides: TGCGCCAGCAGCTTGGGTAGGGTTTTCTATGGCTACACCTTC.

This clonotype showed up just a few times. In DNA form, the CDR3 reads TGCGCCAGCAGCCAAGCCTGGCCGGGACAGGGAAGCAATCAGCCCCAGCATTTT. Its translation is CASSQAWPGQGSNQPQHF. The chain is built from TRBV4-3 and TRBJ1-5, with 9 nucleotides matching TRBD1. CDR1 and CDR2 from the germline V gene are LGHNA and YSLEER. The junction had 8 bases not matched to a gene; V was cut back by 1 base and J by 1 base. The CDR3 runs to 18 residues.

This clonotype turned up a few times. V gene TRBV12-3 or TRBV12-4 combines with J gene TRBJ2-5; either TRBD1 or TRBD2 may fit D (5 bases each). The CDR3 covers 13 residues. Trimming cost V 6 bases and J 2 bases, with 10 bases left between them. DNA for the CDR3: TGTGCCAGCAGGGGTGGGGGTCAAGAGACCCAGTACTTC. It translates to CASRGGGQETQYF.

V gene TRBV12-3 or TRBV12-4 combines with J gene TRBJ2-1; D not certain. The ends were cut back, 7 bases at V and 6 bases at J, with 22 bases in the middle. The CDR3 runs to 16 residues. The CDR3 is CASILLAPSRTNEQFF. CDR3 bases: TGTGCCAGCATCCTCTTGGCGCCTTCCCGGACCAATGAGCAGTTCTTC.

The chain links TRBV4-1 to TRBJ2-5; 13 bases align to TRBD2. Per germline, CDR1 MGHRA and CDR2 YSYEKL. There are 16 residues in the CDR3. With V trimmed by 2 bases and J by 4 bases, 4 bases remained unmatched. Written as DNA, the CDR3 is TGCGCCAGCAGCCAACCGGGACTAGCGGGGTCAGAGACCCAGTACTTC. This sequence encodes CASSQPGLAGSETQYF.

The sample holds many counts of this clonotype. This rearrangement joins TRBV12-3 or TRBV12-4 to TRBJ1-1; the D is unclear. With 9 bases removed from V and 4 bases from J, the gap between germline ends came to 15 bases. The length of the CDR3 is 13 residues. The CDR3: CASHSGFGTEAFF. CDR3 DNA: TGTGCCAGTCACTCCGGATTCGGCACTGAAGCTTTCTTT.

The chain carries TRBV7-9 and TRBJ2-4; D unresolved. CDR1 and CDR2 (germline): SEHNR, FQNEAQ (reference sequence). With 4 bases removed from V and 5 bases from J, the gap between germline ends came to 9 bases. The CDR3 spans 13 residues. DNA of the CDR3: TGTGCCAGCAGCTCACGACCCGAAAACATTCAGTACTTC. Its protein product is CASSSRPENIQYF.

The chain uses TRBV20-1 and TRBJ2-7, with D tentatively TRBD1 (6 bases). The V end was cut by 0 bases, the J end by 3 bases, with 12 bases between. CDR3 size: 14 residues. Germline CDR1 DFQATT, CDR2 SNEGSKA (reference sequence). The CDR3 region is CSARERGHRYEQYF. The CDR3 DNA reads as TGCAGTGCTAGAGAGAGGGGACACCGCTACGAGCAGTACTTC.

This chain links TRBV6-1 with TRBJ1-1; 7 bases map to TRBD1. CDR3 length: 17 amino acids. Germline loops: CDR1 MNHNS, CDR2 SASEGT. V was clipped by 6 bases and J by 4 bases; unmatched bases: 17. The chain's CDR3 is CASRGKTRNRGGTEAFF. The CDR3 bases are TGTGCCAGCAGGGGAAAAACACGAAACAGGGGCGGCACTGAAGCTTTCTTT.

The CDR3 protein is CASSLELGSYEQYF. The CDR3 bases are TGTGCCAGCAGCTTGGAACTAGGAAGCTACGAGCAGTACTTC. The chain combines TRBV5-4 with TRBJ2-7, with D possibly being TRBD2 (5 bases). CDR3 length equals 14 residues. Germline CDR1 is SGHNT and CDR2 is YYREEE (reference sequence). V lost 0 bases, J lost 3 bases, and 10 bases lay in between.

This clonotype appeared a few times. This chain joins TRBV6-1 and TRBJ1-2; D is unclear. V shed 7 bases and J shed 8 bases, with 20 bases lying between them. Germline-derived CDR1 and CDR2 are MNHNS and SASEGT. CDR3 length: 14 amino acids. Here the CDR3 DNA reads TGTGCCAGCATAGACCCTGGGCCATTTTGGGGCTACACCTTC. This encodes CASIDPGPFWGYTF.

The J gene is TRBJ2-1, the V gene TRBV19, with TRBD1 matching over 9 bases. This CDR3 region has 14 residues. V shed 0 bases and J 10 bases; nucleotides not matched to a gene: 4. The V gene's germline CDR1 is LNHDA and CDR2 SQIVND (reference sequence). The CDR3 DNA reads as TGTGCCAGTAGTATAGAGGGACAGGGCAGCGAGCAGTTCTTC. Its translation: CASSIEGQGSEQFF.

Notes on this clonotype: A junction end diverges from the germline sequence, so it may reflect a read error. The V call is TRBV4-3, the J call TRBJ2-3; D may be TRBD2 (6 bases). This CDR3 has 18 amino acids. Germline CDR1 and CDR2: LGHNA and YSLEER. CDR3 region: CASSQAHIAGSSTDTQYF. CDR3 DNA sequence: TGCGCCAGCAGTCAAGCCCACATCGCGGGGTCTAGCACAGATACGCAGTATTTT.

Ten or more counts support this clonotype. The gene calls are TRBV5-1 and TRBJ2-1; D call uncertain. V was shortened by 3 bases and J by 0 bases, with 13 bases between the two germline ends. The CDR3 sequence is 16 residues long. Germline-derived CDR1 and CDR2 are SGHRS and YFSETQ. The CDR3 loop reads CASSWYPASSYNEQFF. CDR3 nucleotides: TGCGCCAGCAGCTGGTACCCGGCGAGCTCCTACAATGAGCAGTTCTTC. Complete variable domain (other parts from reference TRBV5-1 and TRBJ2-1): KAGVTQTPRYLIKTRGQQVTLSCSPISGHRSVSWYQQTPGQGLQFLFEYFSETQRNKGNFPGRFSGRQFSNSRSEMNVSTLELGDSALYLCASSWYPASSYNEQFFGPGTRLTVL.

Only a few counts were recorded for this clonotype. This chain joins TRBV4-3 and TRBJ1-6; 7 positions match TRBD1. J lost 6 bases, V lost 2 bases, and 7 bases had no gene match. The CDR3 sequence is 16 residues long. Looked up from germline, CDR1 is LGHNA and CDR2 is YSLEER. CDR3 loop: CASSQTRTGRNSPLHF. Written as DNA, the CDR3 is TGCGCCAGCAGCCAAACCCGGACAGGTCGTAATTCACCCCTCCACTTT.

J is TRBJ2-7 and V is TRBV2; D ambiguous. Germline CDR1 SNHLY, CDR2 FYNNEI. Trimming removed 4 bases from V and 3 bases from J, with 13 bases in between. The CDR3 loop spans 14 amino acids. The CDR3 DNA sequence: TGTGCCAGCAGTGGTTTTGCGGTGATCTACGAGCAGTACTTC. Translating it yields CASSGFAVIYEQYF.